These 26 T cell receptor beta chains originate from one sample sequenced in a study of beta chain features in type 1 diabetes. The entirety of the isolated RNA underwent reverse transcription, so expressed TCRB transcripts were sequenced. TCRdb keeps only in-frame clones here, not all; method: immunoSEQ multiplex PCR. The data hold approximately 170,000 clones, with 63% observed a single time. Regarding the study as a whole: For Type 1 diabetes patients, all four CD4+ subsets carried TCRB CDR3s that were moderately but significantly shorter.

The antigens of these receptors remain unknown. What was sequenced was naive CD4+ T cells from blood. The receptors derive from a man aged 30 to 39 with type 1 diabetes.

The V call is TRBV30, the J call TRBJ1-6, with 9 bases matching TRBD1. J gave up 7 bases and V 1 base, and 8 bases lay outside the gene matches. The CDR3 is made up of 16 amino acids. Per germline, CDR1 GTSNPN and CDR2 SVGIG (reference sequence). The CDR3 DNA sequence: TGTGCCTGGAGTGGCGTACCGGGACAGGGAAATTCACCCCTCCACTTT. Translating it yields CAWSGVPGQGNSPLHF.

This chain uses TRBV29-1 with TRBJ2-7, with TRBD1 as a possible D gene (6 bases). Germline V gene sequence: CDR1 SQVTM, CDR2 ANQGSEA. CDR3 length equals 16 residues. Trimming removed 5 bases from V and 4 bases from J, with 24 bases in between. The CDR3 sequence is CSVRATSGDMSYEQYF. In DNA, the CDR3 is TGCAGCGTTCGGGCAACATCAGGGGATATGTCGTACGAGCAGTACTTC.

In this sample, this clone turned up once. This sequence joins TRBV2 and TRBJ2-4; the match to TRBD1 covers 8 bases. J lost 4 bases, V lost 5 bases, and 4 bases had no gene match. CDR1 SNHLY and CDR2 FYNNEI come from the germline V gene. This CDR3 comprises 14 residues. CDR3 loop: CASSPGQEKNIQYF. The CDR3, as DNA: TGTGCCAGCAGTCCGGGACAGGAGAAAAACATTCAGTACTTC.

The chain joins TRBV6-5 to TRBJ1-4; 8 nucleotides line up with TRBD1. Germline V gene data show CDR1 as MNHEY and CDR2 as SVGAGI. The CDR3 has 15 residues. Losses at the gene ends were 2 bases for V and 6 bases for J; bases not matched to a gene: 5. CDR3 sequence: CASSYGGTGDEKLFF. The CDR3 nucleotides are TGTGCCAGCAGTTACGGTGGGACAGGCGATGAAAAACTGTTTTTT.

This clone has only one observation. The V call is TRBV7-2, the J call TRBJ2-5; TRBD1 aligns across 9 bases. The CDR3 runs to 15 residues. Looked up from germline, CDR1 is SGHTA and CDR2 is FQGNSA. V shed 6 bases and J 4 bases; nucleotides not matched to a gene: 9. CDR3 loop: CASSRQGVEGETQYF. The CDR3 DNA is TGTGCCAGCAGTCGACAGGGGGTGGAGGGAGAGACCCAGTACTTC.

The rearrangement joins TRBV9 to TRBJ2-6; D remains unclear. The germline gives CDR1 SGDLS, CDR2 YYNGEE. V gave up 4 bases and J gave up 3 bases, with 5 bases separating them. The CDR3 loop spans 13 amino acids. CDR3 region: CASSPVGANVLTF. The CDR3 nucleotides read TGTGCCAGCAGCCCCGTTGGGGCCAACGTCCTGACTTTC.

This clone was recorded only once. V usage is TRBV10-2 and J usage is TRBJ2-3; D unclear. Germline CDR1 reads WSHSY; CDR2 reads SAAADI. This CDR3 has 14 residues. Deletions cut 3 bases from V and 2 bases from J, with 9 bases between. CDR3 bases: TGCGCCAGCAGTGAAAGGCAGGTCACAGATACGCAGTATTTT. Translated, it gives CASSERQVTDTQYF.

The V gene is TRBV9, the J gene TRBJ2-2; TRBD1 agrees at 8 bases. The J segment lost 4 bases and the V segment lost 5 bases, leaving 4 bases of the junction unmatched. The CDR3 sequence is 14 residues long. Germline assignment: CDR1 SGDLS and CDR2 YYNGEE. The CDR3 reads CASSDRGGTGELFF. Here the CDR3 DNA reads TGTGCCAGCAGTGACAGGGGCGGCACCGGGGAGCTGTTTTTT.

V and J are TRBV29-1 and TRBJ1-5; no clear D gene. The V gene's germline CDR1 is SQVTM and CDR2 ANQGSEA. The CDR3 has 12 residues. Trimming stripped 5 bases from V and 7 bases from J, with 12 bases between. The CDR3 loop is CSVQEGRQPQHF. CDR3 nucleotides: TGCAGCGTTCAGGAGGGTCGGCAGCCCCAGCATTTT.

J is TRBJ1-5 and V is TRBV7-2; D gene unclear. The V gene lost 0 bases and the J gene lost 2 bases, with 5 bases spanning the gap. This CDR3 has 14 residues. Germline CDR1 and CDR2: SGHTA and FQGNSA. CDR3 sequence (DNA): TGTGCCAGCAGCTTAGCCGGGGGCAATCAGCCCCAGCATTTT. It yields the protein CASSLAGGNQPQHF. The full variable domain, completed using reference TRBV7-2 and TRBJ1-5, is GAGVSQSPSNKVTEKGKDVELRCDPISGHTALYWYRQSLGQGLEFLIYFQGNSAPDKSGLPSDRFSAERTGGSVSTLTIQRTQQEDSAVYLCASSLAGGNQPQHFGDGTRLSIL.

The chain links TRBV27 to TRBJ2-3; 12 positions match TRBD2. This CDR3 is 16 amino acids long. The germline gives CDR1 MNHEY, CDR2 SMNVEV (reference sequence). V lost 6 bases and J lost 1; bases outside the gene matches: 5. The CDR3 here is CASRSLAGGGTDTQYF. CDR3 nucleotides: TGTGCCAGCAGGTCACTAGCGGGGGGTGGCACAGATACGCAGTATTTT.

The chain is built from TRBV30 and TRBJ1-1; perhaps TRBD1 as D (5 bases). The ends were cut back, 0 bases at V and 1 base at J, with 18 bases in the middle. CDR1 GTSNPN and CDR2 SVGIG come from the germline V gene (reference sequence). The CDR3 extends over 17 amino acids. The chain's CDR3 is CAWSVKPGYQGNTEAFF. For the CDR3, the DNA is TGTGCCTGGAGTGTAAAGCCCGGCTACCAGGGGAACACTGAAGCTTTCTTT. Together with reference TRBV30 and TRBJ1-1, the CDR3 gives the full variable domain: SQTIHQWPATLVQPVGSPLSLECTVEGTSNPNLYWYRQAAGRGLQLLFYSVGIGQISSEVPQNLSASRPQDRQFILSSKKLLLSDSGFYLCAWSVKPGYQGNTEAFFGQGTRLTVV.

This clone occurred a few times. This chain joins TRBV29-1 and TRBJ2-7; 9 bases align to TRBD1. J was trimmed by 4 bases and V by 6 bases; bases with no gene match: 7. Germline lookup yields CDR1 SQVTM and CDR2 ANQGSEA. The CDR3 has 13 amino acids. The CDR3 nucleotides are TGCAGCGTGTTCTCCGGGACAGGGTACGAGCAGTACTTC. Its translation: CSVFSGTGYEQYF.

CDR3 region: CAWRELAGTDTQYF. As DNA, the CDR3 is TGTGCCTGGAGGGAACTAGCGGGCACAGATACGCAGTATTTT. The V call is TRBV30, the J call TRBJ2-3, with 8 bases lining up with TRBD2. Losses at the gene ends were 3 bases for V and 1 base for J; bases not matched to a gene: 3. CDR1 and CDR2 (germline): GTSNPN, SVGIG (reference sequence). This CDR3 comprises 14 residues.

This clone was recorded a few times. The chain uses TRBV30 and TRBJ2-5; 8 nucleotides line up with TRBD1. V lost 5 bases and J lost 1; bases outside the gene matches: 0. The CDR3 length is 12 residues. Germline values: CDR1 GTSNPN, CDR2 SVGIG (reference sequence). In DNA, the CDR3 is TGTGCCTGGGGGACAGGCCAAGAGACCCAGTACTTC. Amino acid sequence: CAWGTGQETQYF.

V is TRBV18 and J is TRBJ2-3; D is uncertain. Germline V gene sequence: CDR1 KGHSH, CDR2 LQKENI. V lost 6 bases, J lost 6 bases, and 7 bases lay in between. The CDR3 has 11 residues. The CDR3 bases are TGTGCCAGCTCCCTCGGGGATACGCAGTATTTT. Translation gives CASSLGDTQYF.

The chain employs TRBV25-1 and TRBJ1-1; 7 nucleotides align to TRBD1. The J segment lost 1 base and the V segment lost 2 bases, leaving 4 bases of the junction unmatched. The CDR3 contains 15 residues. Germline V lookup: CDR1 MGHDK, CDR2 SYGVNS. CDR3 DNA sequence: TGTGCCAGCAGTGAAGCCGGGACAGCGAACACTGAAGCTTTCTTT. This sequence encodes CASSEAGTANTEAFF.

The CDR3 sequence: CASGWDGPPAQYF. The CDR3 DNA reads as TGTGCTAGTGGCTGGGACGGACCCCCGGCCCAGTACTTC. V and J are TRBV12-5 and TRBJ2-5; either TRBD1 or TRBD2 may fit D (5 bases each). V was trimmed by 6 bases and J by 9 bases, leaving 17 bases between them. CDR3 length: 13 residues. In germline, CDR1 is LGHNT, CDR2 FRNRAP.

This clone has just one count. This chain connects TRBV9 to TRBJ2-3; 7 nucleotides match TRBD2. Germline CDR1 reads SGDLS; CDR2 reads YYNGEE. The CDR3 length is 14 residues. V dropped 5 bases and J dropped 2; count of bases not matched to a gene: 5. The CDR3: CASSGGGFTDTQYF. The CDR3 region has the DNA TGTGCCAGCAGTGGCGGGGGATTCACAGATACGCAGTATTTT.

This clone has just a few counts. The chain links TRBV29-1 to TRBJ2-2, with D perhaps TRBD2 (5 bases). The CDR3 consists of 13 residues. Between the trimmed V and J ends, which lost 4 bases and 3 bases, there was a span of 9 bases. The germline CDR1 and CDR2 sequences are SQVTM and ANQGSEA. CDR3 sequence reads: CSVALGDTGELFF. Here the CDR3 DNA reads TGCAGCGTTGCTCTCGGGGACACCGGGGAGCTGTTTTTT.

The rearrangement joins TRBV7-9 to TRBJ2-5; unclear D gene. In germline, CDR1 is SEHNR, CDR2 FQNEAQ (reference sequence). There are 15 residues in the CDR3. Trimming shortened V by 3 bases and J by 5 bases, and 16 bases separated the two germline ends. As DNA, the CDR3 is TGTGCCAGCAGCTTTCCAAGGGTGTCGGCGGAGACCCAGTACTTC. Amino acids: CASSFPRVSAETQYF.

V usage is TRBV18 and J usage is TRBJ2-1; D may be TRBD2 (5 bases). The CDR3 loop spans 12 amino acids. V shed 3 bases and J shed 9 bases, with 9 bases lying between them. Germline V gene lookup returns CDR1 KGHSH and CDR2 LQKENI. The CDR3 sequence: CASSPGLGEQFF. Written as DNA, the CDR3 is TGTGCCAGCTCACCCGGACTCGGTGAGCAGTTCTTC.

This clone has a handful of counts. This chain uses TRBV7-2 with TRBJ1-3; no clear D gene. The V gene lost 5 bases and the J gene lost 0 bases, with 11 bases spanning the gap. This CDR3 contains 15 residues. Germline V gene lookup returns CDR1 SGHTA and CDR2 FQGNSA. CDR3 nucleotides: TGTGCCAGCAGCCCCGGCATACACTCTGGAAACACCATATATTTT. It yields the protein CASSPGIHSGNTIYF. Full variable domain (remainder filled in from reference TRBV7-2 and TRBJ1-3): GAGVSQSPSNKVTEKGKDVELRCDPISGHTALYWYRQSLGQGLEFLIYFQGNSAPDKSGLPSDRFSAERTGGSVSTLTIQRTQQEDSAVYLCASSPGIHSGNTIYFGEGSWLTVV.

The genes are TRBV29-1 and TRBJ2-5; D gene uncertain. CDR3 length equals 12 residues. V was cut by 0 bases and J by 2 bases, with 4 bases left in between. The germline V gene has CDR1 SQVTM and CDR2 ANQGSEA. The CDR3 nucleotides are TGCAGCGTTGAAGAGACGCAAGAGACCCAGTACTTC. Translated, it gives CSVEETQETQYF.

The J gene is TRBJ2-5, the V gene TRBV2; 7 bases are a match to TRBD2. The CDR3 loop spans 13 amino acids. The junction had 4 bases not matched to a gene; V was cut back by 6 bases and J by 3 bases. CDR1 is SNHLY and CDR2 is FYNNEI in the germline V gene. CDR3 region: CASRRTREETQYF. DNA for the CDR3: TGTGCCAGCAGGAGGACTAGGGAAGAGACCCAGTACTTC.

The J gene is TRBJ2-7, the V gene TRBV5-6; tentatively, D is TRBD1 or TRBD2 (6 bases each). Germline V gives CDR1 SGHDT, CDR2 YYEEEE. This CDR3 has 14 amino acids. The V gene lost 4 bases and the J gene lost 7 bases, with 18 bases spanning the gap. The CDR3 spells CASSPRWGAEEQYF. The CDR3 nucleotides read TGTGCCAGCAGCCCCCGGTGGGGGGCGGAAGAGCAGTACTTC.